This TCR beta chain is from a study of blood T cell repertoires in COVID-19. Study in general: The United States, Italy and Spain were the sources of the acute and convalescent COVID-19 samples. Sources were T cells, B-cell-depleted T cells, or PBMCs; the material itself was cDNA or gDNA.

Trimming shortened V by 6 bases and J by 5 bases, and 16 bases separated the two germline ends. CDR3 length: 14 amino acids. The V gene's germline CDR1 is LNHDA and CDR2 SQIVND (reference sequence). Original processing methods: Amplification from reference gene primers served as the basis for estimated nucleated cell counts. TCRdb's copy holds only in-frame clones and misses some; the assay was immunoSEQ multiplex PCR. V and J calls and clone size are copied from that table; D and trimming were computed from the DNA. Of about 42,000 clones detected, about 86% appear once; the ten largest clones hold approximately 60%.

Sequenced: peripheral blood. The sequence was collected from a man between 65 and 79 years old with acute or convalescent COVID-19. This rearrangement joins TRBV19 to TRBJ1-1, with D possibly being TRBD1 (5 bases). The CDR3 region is CASSPQAAGTEAFF. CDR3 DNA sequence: TGTGCCAGTAGCCCACAGGCCGCGGGGACTGAAGCTTTCTTT.